This T cell receptor (beta chain) stems from a study of T cells in Graves' hyperthyroidism and ophthalmopathy (dated by TCRdb to the late 2010s). In the study overall: Peripheral blood samples were taken at initial diagnosis, before any treatment was given. TCR Vbeta CDR3 sequencing of 120 to 150 peripheral blood samples (roughly 43 ophthalmopathy, 75 to 80 hyperthyroidism and approximately 17 progressor patients) is reported in the paper. The roughly 91 discovery patients were randomly divided into training and test sets at a 7:3 ratio. Whether ophthalmopathy could be predicted prospectively was tested in an independent validation cohort made up of under 20 hyperthyroidism patients plus 17 patients who later progressed to ophthalmopathy. To identify TCR V-J signatures that set the groups apart, the researchers used a discovery cohort of more than 95 patients, made up of approximately 43 with Graves' ophthalmopathy and approximately 57 with stable Graves' hyperthyroidism. The study also compared thyroid tissue and blood T-cell repertoires from more than five Graves' hyperthyroidism patients. Once sampling was done, hyperthyroidism patients were given methimazole at a starting dose of 30 mg daily, whereas ophthalmopathy patients were given high-dose intravenous methylprednisolone.

The study at large found these results: A 13 V-J signature model separated ophthalmopathy from stable hyperthyroidism, with just over 85% sensitivity and roughly 81% specificity in cross-validation and 80%/75% in testing. During validation, the model predicted progression to ophthalmopathy a median of approximately 6.5 months ahead of onset, with 60% to 71% sensitivity and more than 72% specificity. Sample size was not statistically predetermined, and investigators were not blinded to group allocation. Most expanded thyroid clonotypes (frequency above 0.001) were also detected in blood, suggesting blood repertoires may reflect thyroid immune responses.

Regarding this clonotype: Its target antigen remains unknown. No quality values exist for individual bases; no much larger clone is one base distant.

The TCR beta CDR3 regions were amplified from the RNA transcripts. For the first round of RT-PCR on the TCR CDR3, the HTBI primer set was used together with the Qiagen OneStep RT-PCR kit. Libraries were constructed in a second round of multiplex PCR, after which size selection and purification were carried out. Paired-end sequencing of the libraries was performed with 100 bp reads on an Illumina HiSeq2000. For the original study's pipeline: SOAPnuke was used to process the raw data, removing reads that contained adapters or uncalled bases, had a mean Phred below 15, or lacked an exact match to the constant primer or identifier. High-quality paired reads were merged using COPE v1.2.5, and each unique nucleotide sequence was defined as a clonotype. MiTCR v1.1 was used to align clonotypes to the IMGT TRBV, TRBD and TRBJ reference segments. Only V-J combinations with frequency above 0.0001, covering 99.2% of repertoires, were analysed. A TCS score was defined as the ratio of F50 (clonal expansion) to E x V (chaos), with BLOSUM62-based TCRdist applied between CDR3 peptides within each V-J. Welch's t-statistics and random forest reduced 450 to 600 V-J features to roughly 13, which were used in a naive Bayes classifier (R e1071). TCRdb reprocessed the public reads (quality trimming at Q25 with fastp, clone calling with MiXCR) and kept in-frame beta chains. Merged by CDR3 protein, the rows form single entries marked with the most common genes and DNA. The V and J calls were determined by TCRdb, not by the authors. The sample data list approximately 710,000 distinct CDR3 sequences, and 17% of these were observed just once. Of the sample, roughly 16% is held by the ten largest clones.

Stable Graves' hyperthyroidism was defined as the absence of progression to ophthalmopathy over 18 months of follow-up. Hyperthyroidism patients were aged 18 to 65 years and newly diagnosed, with disease duration of less than 2 months. The study excluded patients with uncontrolled infections, other autoimmune diseases, pregnancy or lactation. Clinical symptoms, serum thyroxine and TRAb, thyroid ultrasound, and orbital computed tomography formed the basis for the diagnoses. PBMCs were separated from under 12 ml of fresh peripheral blood using Ficoll-Paque density gradient centrifugation. Trizol reagent was used to extract total RNA, and RNA quality was then checked on an Agilent 2100 Bioanalyzer. The germline V gene (reference sequence) specifies GTSNPN as CDR1 and SVGIG as CDR2. Deletion took 5 bases off V and 8 bases off J, with a span of 10 bases between the germline ends. The CDR3 runs 11 amino acids, cysteine and phenylalanine included. Left in the record is the CDR3 DNA by itself, 33 bases read in frame from the first base.

Here the chain combines TRBV30 and TRBJ2-1; the D gene is perhaps TRBD1 or TRBD2, as each covers 6 bases. Sample: blood. This sequence was found in a man aged 50 to 59 with Graves' hyperthyroidism. The sequenced DNA: TGTGCCTGGGGGGGGCCCTATGAGCAGTTCTTC. This gives the protein CAWGGPYEQFF. When the CDR3 is completed using the reference TRBV30 and TRBJ2-1 genes on either side, the full variable domain is SQTIHQWPATLVQPVGSPLSLECTVEGTSNPNLYWYRQAAGRGLQLLFYSVGIGQISSEVPQNLSASRPQDRQFILSSKKLLLSDSGFYLCAWGGPYEQFFGPGTRLTVL.